This T cell receptor (beta chain) was sequenced during a study of CD8 T cells in Susac syndrome. Reverse transcription used roughly 0.5 to 1 ug RNA and random hexamers. TCRdb called the immunoSEQ multiplex PCR reads again in MiXCR, with one record for every CDR3 protein. The repertoire holds 84,000 or so distinct CDR3 sequences, with over 90% as singletons. With 0 bases removed from V and 4 bases from J, the gap between germline ends came to 10 bases. The CDR3 loop spans 15 amino acids. Germline V gene lookup returns CDR1 LGHNA and CDR2 YSLEER. This sequence originates from a human donor with Susac syndrome. Material for sequencing was CD8+ T cells from PBMCs. The genes are TRBV4-3 and TRBJ1-5; the D is unclear. The CDR3 reads CASSQDIAGNQPQHF. DNA for the CDR3: TGCGCCAGCAGCCAAGATATCGCAGGTAATCAGCCCCAGCATTTT.